This TCR beta chain was sequenced in a study of metastatic and nonmetastatic thyroid tumors (dated by TCRdb to about 2020). As for the study more broadly: Repertoires from peripheral blood and from tumor or nodule tissue samples of malignant and benign thyroid patients were compared.

For this chain, trimming is 2 bases at the V end and 6 bases at the J end, and the number of junction bases without a gene match is 9. CDR1 DFQATT and CDR2 SNEGSKA are derived from the germline V gene (reference sequence). The CDR3 numbers 15 residues from cysteine through phenylalanine. Of the read, only the CDR3 DNA is kept; its 45 bases are in frame from base 1. Before undergoing thyroid surgery, none of the patients had been given any kind of treatment. Using T-cell receptor beta sequencing, the study looked back at clinical samples from patients collected from the early 2010s to the late 2010s. The method behind the library was PCR. TCRdb shows the sequencer as Illumina HiSeq 4000. The TCR beta-chain CDR3 region of each patient was profiled by high-throughput sequencing. Regarding the original processing steps: Drawing on CDR3 differences between clinicopathological groups, the researchers built a classifier meant to tell apart patients with distant-metastatic papillary thyroid cancer. Repertoire diversity was assessed with the Shannon index, and tumor-blood repertoire similarity with the Morisita-Horn index. Using fastp at Q25 and MiXCR, TCRdb reprocessed the public reads and kept productive beta chains. TCRdb's processing, not the authors', yielded these V and J calls. The sample records about 25,000 clones, 10% to 15% of which are singletons. The ten largest make up 17% of the sample.

This clone was recorded at least ten times. Its antigen is currently not known. Base quality data are lacking; no much larger clone is found one base away. What the study reported, not specific to this receptor: TCR beta diversity was reported as significantly higher in malignant tumors than in benign nodules, in both blood and tumor samples.

This chain is built from TRBV20-1 and TRBJ2-7; TRBD2 matches 11 bases in the middle. This receptor was obtained from a female donor with papillary thyroid cancer or a benign thyroid nodule (not recorded which). Some clones in this sample may be carry-over from other donors' samples. The sample taken for sequencing was blood. The CDR3 reads as follows: CSARFIAGGRSEQYF. The DNA reads TGCAGTGCTAGATTTATAGCGGGAGGGCGAAGCGAGCAGTACTTC.